Below, 13 T cell receptor beta chains from the same sample are listed, as sequenced in a study of spatial heterogeneity in lung cancer. The time point: blood at routine non-recurrence follow-up after resection. TCRdb reanalysed the 5' RACE reads using MiXCR and keeps one entry per CDR3 protein. The repertoire holds tens of thousands of distinct CDR3 sequences, with roughly 8.9% as singletons. This specimen consisted of PBMCs, obtained at follow-up. The receptors stem from a female donor with early-stage non-small cell lung cancer.

There are many counts of this clonotype. The V call is TRBV18, the J call TRBJ1-4; the D is unclear. Germline CDR1 and CDR2: KGHSH and LQKENI. The CDR3 loop spans 15 amino acids. Between the trimmed V and J ends, which lost 3 bases and 8 bases, there was a span of 16 bases. CDR3 residues: CASSPTIEANEKLFF. The CDR3 DNA reads as TGTGCCAGCTCACCGACCATTGAAGCGAACGAAAAACTGTTTTTT.

The chain recombines TRBV6-1 with TRBJ1-1; D not certain. Trimming removed 1 base at V and 3 bases at J, with 6 bases between. Germline V CDR1 and CDR2: MNHNS, SASEGT. The CDR3 covers 13 residues. CDR3 loop: CASSEVRDTEAFF. CDR3 nucleotide sequence: TGTGCCAGCAGTGAAGTCCGAGACACTGAAGCTTTCTTT.

This clonotype was recorded at least ten times. This sequence joins TRBV2 and TRBJ1-1; 8 bases are a match to TRBD1. The V gene's germline CDR1 is SNHLY and CDR2 FYNNEI. CDR3 size: 13 residues. The J segment lost 9 bases and the V segment lost 7 bases, leaving 10 bases of the junction unmatched. CDR3 nucleotides: TGTGCCAGCATTTCGGACAGGGTAGACAAAGCTTTCTTT. Translating it yields CASISDRVDKAFF.

This clonotype was observed many times. The chain employs TRBV14 and TRBJ1-2; D might be TRBD1 (5 bases). This CDR3 has 15 residues. V gave up 1 base and J gave up 4 bases, with 13 bases separating them. Germline-derived CDR1 and CDR2 are SGHDN and FVKESK. CDR3 nucleotides: TGTGCCAGCAGCCAAGGGTCCGCAGGGCTCTATGGCTACACCTTC. Protein: CASSQGSAGLYGYTF.

V and J are TRBV28 and TRBJ2-3; possible D gene TRBD2, 5 bases. Germline lookup yields CDR1 MDHEN and CDR2 SYDVKM. This CDR3 is built from 12 residues. The germline V and J ends were trimmed by 6 bases and 2 bases, with 6 bases remaining between them. The CDR3 DNA reads as TGTGCCAGCAGGACTACCACAGATACGCAGTATTTT. Protein: CASRTTTDTQYF.

This clonotype was seen ten or more times. This chain links TRBV27 with TRBJ2-7; 9 nucleotides match TRBD1. The length of the CDR3 is 15 residues. Germline loops: CDR1 MNHEY, CDR2 SMNVEV (reference sequence). V was clipped by 1 base and J by 6 bases; unmatched bases: 7. DNA for the CDR3: TGTGCCAGCAGTTTATGGGGACAGGGTGGCCGCGAGCAGTACTTC. It encodes CASSLWGQGGREQYF.

For this clonotype: A single base separates this from a much larger clone, so it may be a read error. The J gene is TRBJ1-5, the V gene TRBV6-5; 9 nucleotides line up with TRBD1. This CDR3 contains 13 residues. V lost 8 bases and J lost 7; bases outside the gene matches: 6. The germline V gene has CDR1 MNHEY and CDR2 SVGAGI. The CDR3 here is CASGGQGRQPQHF. The DNA of the CDR3 is TGTGCCAGCGGGGGACAGGGCCGGCAGCCCCAGCATTTT.

CDR3 sequence reads: CASRRDGVSYGYTF. The CDR3 nucleotides are TGTGCCAGCAGGAGGGACGGTGTATCGTATGGCTACACCTTC. The chain has TRBV28 and TRBJ1-2; perhaps TRBD1 as D (5 bases). The germline V gene encodes CDR1 MDHEN and CDR2 SYDVKM. The ends were cut back, 6 bases at V and 5 bases at J, with 16 bases in the middle. CDR3 length equals 14 residues.

This clonotype was recorded a few times. V usage is TRBV18 and J usage is TRBJ2-7; 7 nucleotides line up with TRBD1. V was clipped by 6 bases and J by 6 bases; unmatched bases: 5. Germline V gives CDR1 KGHSH, CDR2 LQKENI. The CDR3 spans 12 residues. The CDR3: CASSRDRGEQYF. In DNA, the CDR3 is TGTGCCAGCTCCCGGGACAGAGGCGAGCAGTACTTC. Variable domain in full (rest from reference TRBV18 and TRBJ2-7): NAGVMQNPRHLVRRRGQEARLRCSPMKGHSHVYWYRQLPEEGLKFMVYLQKENIIDESGMPKERFSAEFPKEGPSILRIQQVVRGDSAAYFCASSRDRGEQYFGPGTRLTVT.

This clonotype was detected ten times or more. The genes are TRBV7-9 and TRBJ1-1; D not certain. Germline V gives CDR1 SEHNR, CDR2 FQNEAQ (reference sequence). The CDR3 covers 11 residues. V was pared by 1 base and J by 8 bases, with 5 bases between. The CDR3 sequence is CASSLGREAFF. CDR3 DNA: TGTGCCAGCAGCTTAGGGAGAGAAGCTTTCTTT.

This clonotype was seen only a few times. The chain uses TRBV11-2 and TRBJ2-5, with D possibly matching TRBD2 (5 bases). Looked up from germline, CDR1 is SGHAT and CDR2 is FQNNGV. The CDR3 sequence is 14 residues long. Deletions cut 3 bases from V and 5 bases from J, with 13 bases between. CDR3 sequence reads: CASSFRRETETQYF. Here the CDR3 DNA reads TGTGCCAGCAGCTTCCGAAGGGAGACGGAGACCCAGTACTTC.

This clonotype was detected ten times or more. The V gene is TRBV11-2, the J gene TRBJ2-2; 7 bases agree with TRBD1. The CDR3 has 16 residues. Per germline, CDR1 SGHAT and CDR2 FQNNGV. J gave up 3 bases and V 7 bases, and 11 bases lay outside the gene matches. The DNA for the CDR3 is TGTGCCAGCATCCCCATAGGGACAGCGTACACCGGGGAGCTGTTTTTT. This gives the protein CASIPIGTAYTGELFF. Variable domain in full (rest from reference TRBV11-2 and TRBJ2-2): EAGVAQSPRYKIIEKRQSVAFWCNPISGHATLYWYQQILGQGPKLLIQFQNNGVVDDSQLPKDRFSAERLKGVDSTLKIQPAKLEDSAVYLCASIPIGTAYTGELFFGEGSRLTVL.

V is TRBV7-8 and J is TRBJ2-7; TRBD1 matches at 9 bases. This CDR3 has 15 amino acids. Unmatched junction bases numbered 10, after V lost 5 bases and J lost 5 bases. Germline V gives CDR1 SGHVS, CDR2 FQNEAQ. The CDR3 loop is CASSKGPGQGHEQYF. CDR3 bases: TGTGCCAGCAGCAAGGGACCGGGACAGGGCCACGAGCAGTACTTC.